Listed here is a single T cell receptor beta chain. The target antigen is unknown. The data were taken from a study of OX40 agonist ivuxolimab in advanced cancers. In the study overall: Prior anti-PD-1, anti-PD-L1 or anti-CTLA-4 therapy was allowed; 40% had some.

General study findings and limits: Among the nonresponders, some also had low normalized T-cell clonal expansion.

Data came from immunoSEQ multiplex PCR; TCRdb stores just in-frame clones and leaves some out. The data show about 52,000 clones, roughly nine tenths seen once. The CDR3 runs to 13 residues. The junction had 7 bases not matched to a gene; V was cut back by 5 bases and J by 7 bases. Germline V gene sequence: CDR1 SEHNR, CDR2 FQNEAQ (reference sequence). The sequences come from CD4+ or CD8+ T cells sorted from blood, collected in a trial of the OX40 agonist ivuxolimab. The rearrangement links TRBV7-9 to TRBJ1-1; 7 nucleotides match TRBD1. This sequence originates from an adult with an advanced solid tumor such as melanoma, head and neck, liver or kidney cancer. CDR3 bases: TGTGCCAGCAGCCCCTCGTGGACAGGTGAAGCTTTCTTT. Translated: CASSPSWTGEAFF.